The clone carrying this T cell receptor beta chain was picked up one time. The data were taken from a study of blood T cell repertoires in COVID-19. In the original analysis: Amplifying reference gene primers gave estimates of nucleated cell counts. Assay used: immunoSEQ multiplex PCR; TCRdb lists only in-frame clones, some missing. V and J calls plus clone size are reproduced from that table; the DNA served to infer D and trimming. There are 200,000 to 250,000 clones in the sample; about 90% occur only once, and around 1.4% lies in the top ten. CDR1 is LNHNV and CDR2 is YYDKDF in the germline V gene (reference sequence). The length of the CDR3 is 15 residues. V was pared by 4 bases and J by 4 bases, with 7 bases of the junction left unmatched.

The receptor's source is a man in his late teens or twenties with active or convalescent COVID-19. Sequencing input: peripheral blood. The chain employs TRBV15 and TRBJ2-3, with 8 bases that match TRBD2. As DNA, the CDR3 is TGTGCCACCAGCAAGCGGGGGCCCGGTTCAGATACGCAGTATTTT. The encoded protein is CATSKRGPGSDTQYF.